The rows below give T cell receptor beta chains drawn from one sample of a study of cytomegalovirus exposure and HLA in healthy donors. TCRdb's copy holds only in-frame clones and misses some; the assay was immunoSEQ multiplex PCR. The sample holds 120,000 or so clones, 72% seen once. Sequenced sample: PBMCs. Every receptor here comes from a man aged 30 to 45 in good health and CMV-seronegative. CDR3s include the opening cysteine and the closing phenylalanine or tryptophan.

TRBV7-9 CASSLTGQYQETQYF
TRBV5-5 CASSLGGGAFTGELFF
TRBV7-2 CASRPDRGRAGELFF
TRBV27 CASSRGQVNEQFF
TRBV6-5 CASSDRGEAFF
TRBV7-6 CASSLVLAGDNEQFF
TRBV19 CASSPGEGLNTEAFF
TRBV27 CASSLKALPSGETQYF
TRBV7-2 CASSLVQGFTDTQYF
TRBV29-1 CSAGNRGHYGYTF
TRBV6-5 CASSYSLAMLDTQYF
TRBV29-1 CSVQPPGDQPQHF
TRBV19 CASSDRGASYEQYF
TRBV13 CASSLVAGGMETQYF
TRBV19 CASSMLEGALQYSNQPQHF
TRBV29-1 CSVDGLAGGYNEQFF
TRBV19 CASMWEGQRNSGTYEQYF
TRBV6-6 CASSPKAGYGYTF
TRBV15 CATSRVGGLMNTEAFF
TRBV5-6 CASSTQGDSSNQPQHF
TRBV5-1 CASSYQRGGGQETQYF
TRBV5-4 CASSFSGARETQYF
TRBV28 CASSSGSRGTYEQYF
TRBV6-1 CASHPTGGSYEQYF
TRBV4-2 CASSSTGQLGNTIYF
TRBV10-2 CASSGTGGREQYF
TRBV7-9 CASSLASRVYNEQFF
TRBV7-2 CASSFTGYTQYF
TRBV28 CASRTVNTEAFF
TRBV5-1 CASSLDSPNTGELFF
TRBV7-9 CASSLVLSTDTQYF
TRBV28 CASSLSGRRGLGYTF
TRBV7-3 CASSPYSGGDTDTQYF
TRBV6-1 CASSEQKADTQYF
TRBV27 CASSLRQGAFYEQYF
TRBV7-6 CASSFGRHPQETQYF
TRBV5-5 CASSLVARIDRNSPLHF
TRBV28 CASSYSGGFEAFF
TRBV7-8 CASSPRTGGTEAFF
TRBV9 CASSVDRGGTEAFF
TRBV28 CASSNPGLVSLNVLTF
TRBV7-9 CASSPRGSSYTEQYF
TRBV4-3 CASSQEGQLSYEQYF
TRBV10-2 CASSELAGGPYEQYF
TRBV6-6 CASSPEGYQPQHF
TRBV6-5 CASSAEAGVWEQYF
TRBV13 CASSLQATYEQYF
TRBV7-6 CASSKNREQPQHF
TRBV11-2 CASSLAVTNEKLFF
TRBV5-1 CASSLAGEKAFF
TRBV6-6 CASSYSSDYGYTF
TRBV19 CASSTGQPTGELFF
TRBV5-1 CASSGTGDYEQYF
TRBV18 CASSPGGLYEQYF